This TCR beta chain was sequenced during a study of T-cell reconstitution after alpha-beta-depleted transplantation in children. Unique molecular identifiers were incorporated into the prepared TCRbeta library. TCRdb redid the calling of the PCR reads with MiXCR, one entry per CDR3 protein. The table has 610,000 or so distinct CDR3 sequences, around 27% seen once. Trimming took off 2 bases at V and 2 bases at J, with 13 bases between the two ends. CDR1 is KGHSH and CDR2 is LQKENI in the germline V gene. The CDR3 runs to 16 residues. Sample: PBMCs, taken before TCRalphabeta/CD19-depleted stem cell transplant. V gene TRBV18 combines with J gene TRBJ1-5, with D uncertain. This clonotype originated in a boy younger than two with Wiskott-Aldrich syndrome, due to receive a stem cell transplant. CDR3: CASSPKSEVGNQPQHF. The CDR3 nucleotides read TGTGCCAGCTCACCAAAGTCCGAGGTTGGCAATCAGCCCCAGCATTTT.